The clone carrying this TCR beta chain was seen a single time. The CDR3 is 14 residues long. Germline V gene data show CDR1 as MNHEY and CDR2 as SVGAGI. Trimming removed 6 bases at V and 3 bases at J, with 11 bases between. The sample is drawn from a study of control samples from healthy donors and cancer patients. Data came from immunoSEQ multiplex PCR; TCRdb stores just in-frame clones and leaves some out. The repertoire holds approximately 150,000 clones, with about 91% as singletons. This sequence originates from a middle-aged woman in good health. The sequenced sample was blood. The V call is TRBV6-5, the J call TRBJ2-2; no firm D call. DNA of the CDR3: TGTGCCAGCAGCAGGTCCTTATACACCGGGGAGCTGTTTTTT. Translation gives CASSRSLYTGELFF.